Here is one T cell receptor beta chain with its context. V was trimmed by 0 bases and J by 4 bases, leaving 11 bases between them. The CDR3 has 15 residues. Germline V gene sequence: CDR1 SGHNT, CDR2 YYREEE (reference sequence). This table comes from immunoSEQ multiplex PCR, and its TCRdb copy is limited to in-frame clones, with some not included. Here the sample spans about 70,000 clones, more than 85% being singletons. The record originates from a study of T cell changes during pregnancy in multiple sclerosis. This chain uses TRBV5-4 with TRBJ1-5, with a possible D match to TRBD1 (6 bases). The sequencing used peripheral blood, collected in the first trimester of pregnancy. The origin of this receptor is a female donor with multiple sclerosis, enrolled in a pregnancy study. The CDR3 DNA reads TGTGCCAGCAGCTTGGACGGACAGTCTAATCAGCCCCAGCATTTT. Encoded protein: CASSLDGQSNQPQHF.